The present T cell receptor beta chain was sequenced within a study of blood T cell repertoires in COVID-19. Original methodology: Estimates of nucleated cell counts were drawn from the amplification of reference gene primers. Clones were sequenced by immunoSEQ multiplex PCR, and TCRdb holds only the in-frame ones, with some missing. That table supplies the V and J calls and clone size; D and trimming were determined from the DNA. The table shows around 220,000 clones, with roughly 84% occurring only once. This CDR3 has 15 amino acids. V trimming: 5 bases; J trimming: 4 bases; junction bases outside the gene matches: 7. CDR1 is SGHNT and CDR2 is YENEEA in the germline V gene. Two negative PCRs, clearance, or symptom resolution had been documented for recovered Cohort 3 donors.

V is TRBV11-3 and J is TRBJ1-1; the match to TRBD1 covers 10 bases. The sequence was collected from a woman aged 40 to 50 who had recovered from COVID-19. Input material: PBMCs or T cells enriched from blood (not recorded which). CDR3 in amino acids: CASSPLDRGATEAFF. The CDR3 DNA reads TGTGCCAGCAGCCCCTTGGACAGGGGGGCCACTGAAGCTTTCTTT. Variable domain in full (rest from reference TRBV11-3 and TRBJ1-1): EAGVVQSPRYKIIEKKQPVAFWCNPISGHNTLYWYLQNLGQGPELLIRYENEEAVDDSQLPKDRFSAERLKGVDSTLKIQPAELGDSAVYLCASSPLDRGATEAFFGQGTRLTVV.